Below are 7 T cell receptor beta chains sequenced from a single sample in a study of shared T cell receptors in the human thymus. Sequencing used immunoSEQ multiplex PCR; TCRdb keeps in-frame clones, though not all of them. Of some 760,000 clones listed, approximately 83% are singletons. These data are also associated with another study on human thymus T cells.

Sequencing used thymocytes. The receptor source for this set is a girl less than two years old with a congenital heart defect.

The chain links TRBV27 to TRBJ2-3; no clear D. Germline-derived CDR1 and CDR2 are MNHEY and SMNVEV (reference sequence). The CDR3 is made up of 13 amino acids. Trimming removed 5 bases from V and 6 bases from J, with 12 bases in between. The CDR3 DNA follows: TGTGCCAGCAGTCTCCAGGTCGCCGATACGCAGTATTTT. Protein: CASSLQVADTQYF.

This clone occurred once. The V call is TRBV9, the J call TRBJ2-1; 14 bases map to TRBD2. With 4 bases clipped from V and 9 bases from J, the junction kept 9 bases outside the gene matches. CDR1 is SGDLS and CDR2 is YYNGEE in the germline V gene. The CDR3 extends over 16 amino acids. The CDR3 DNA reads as TGTGCCAGCAGCTCTTGGACTAGCGGGGGGTCTTCTGAGCAGTTCTTC. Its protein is CASSSWTSGGSSEQFF.

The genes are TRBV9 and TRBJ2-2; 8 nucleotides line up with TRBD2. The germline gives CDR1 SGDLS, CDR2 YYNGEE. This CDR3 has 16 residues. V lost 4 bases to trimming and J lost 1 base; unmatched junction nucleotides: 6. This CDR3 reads CASSPGGGWNTGELFF. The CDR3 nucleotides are TGTGCCAGCAGCCCCGGGGGGGGATGGAACACCGGGGAGCTGTTTTTT.

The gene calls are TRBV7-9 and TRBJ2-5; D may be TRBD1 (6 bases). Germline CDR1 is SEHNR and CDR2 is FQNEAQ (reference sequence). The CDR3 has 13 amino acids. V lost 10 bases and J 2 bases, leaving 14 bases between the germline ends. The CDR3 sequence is CATRQENQETQYF. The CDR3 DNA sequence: TGTGCCACCAGACAGGAGAATCAAGAGACCCAGTACTTC.

The DNA for the CDR3 is TGTGCCATCAGTGAGTCGATCCGTAGGGGCAATGGCTACACCTTC. Its protein product is CAISESIRRGNGYTF. The chain joins TRBV10-3 to TRBJ1-2, with a possible D match to TRBD1 (5 bases). Trimming stripped 0 bases from V and 6 bases from J, with 14 bases between. The CDR3 totals 15 residues. Germline loops: CDR1 ENHRY, CDR2 SYGVKD.

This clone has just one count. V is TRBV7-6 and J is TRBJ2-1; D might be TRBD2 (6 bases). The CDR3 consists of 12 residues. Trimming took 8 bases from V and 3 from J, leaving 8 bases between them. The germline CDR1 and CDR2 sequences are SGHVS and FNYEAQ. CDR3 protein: CASGRGYNEQFF. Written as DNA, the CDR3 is TGTGCCAGCGGGCGGGGCTACAATGAGCAGTTCTTC. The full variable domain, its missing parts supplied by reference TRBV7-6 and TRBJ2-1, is GAGVSQSPRYKVTKRGQDVALRCDPISGHVSLYWYRQALGQGPEFLTYFNYEAQQDKSGLPNDRFSAERPEGSISTLTIQRTEQRDSAMYRCASGRGYNEQFFGPGTRLTVL.

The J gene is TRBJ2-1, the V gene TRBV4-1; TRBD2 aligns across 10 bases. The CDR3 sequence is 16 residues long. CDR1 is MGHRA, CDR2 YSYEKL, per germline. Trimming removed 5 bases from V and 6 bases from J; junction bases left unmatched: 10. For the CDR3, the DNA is TGCGCCAGCAGCTTTTCCTCGGGACTAGCGATCAATGAGCAGTTCTTC. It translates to CASSFSSGLAINEQFF.